This T cell receptor (beta chain) is drawn from a study of technical replicates of blood from several donors. V gave up 7 bases and J gave up 4 bases; unmatched junction bases: 14. Germline-derived CDR1 and CDR2 are LNHDA and SQIVND (reference sequence). This CDR3 contains 16 residues. This table comes from immunoSEQ multiplex PCR, and its TCRdb copy is limited to in-frame clones, with some not included. This table holds fewer than 45,000 clones, 96% found once. This chain links TRBV19 with TRBJ2-5, with 8 bases that match TRBD1. This sequence originates from a human donor in good health. Sequenced: T cells isolated from PBMCs. This chain's CDR3 is CASTNTPGGVGETQYF. The CDR3, as DNA: TGTGCCAGTACCAATACCCCAGGGGGCGTTGGAGAGACCCAGTACTTC.